This T cell receptor beta chain appears in the sequencing data of a study of Graves' ophthalmopathy and Graves' hyperthyroidism. This CDR3 comprises 21 residues. V shed 1 base, J shed 2 bases, and the junction held 11 bases outside the gene matches. Amplification targeted the TCR beta CDR3 regions, with RNA transcripts as the source material. Second-round multiplex PCR followed a first-round RT-PCR using HTBI primers. Using its own MiXCR run on the multiplex PCR reads, TCRdb lists one record per CDR3 protein. The sample lists about 160,000 distinct CDR3 sequences, about two fifths occurring once. This clonotype was counted many times.

The receptor comes from a man aged 30-40 years with Graves' ophthalmopathy. The V call is TRBV12-3 or TRBV12-4, the J call TRBJ2-4, with 16 positions matching TRBD2. Sequenced sample: peripheral blood. The CDR3 nucleotides are TGTGCCAGCAGTTTAGTGGGATCCGGGACTAGCGGGAGGGGGTCCAAAAACATTCAGTACTTC. This sequence encodes CASSLVGSGTSGRGSKNIQYF.